One and the same sample provided the 19 T cell receptor beta chains below, sequenced in a study of CD8 T cells in Susac syndrome. Reverse transcription of roughly 0.45 to 1 ug RNA was performed with random hexamers. One entry per CDR3 protein results from TCRdb running MiXCR on the immunoSEQ multiplex PCR reads. The data hold roughly 200,000 distinct CDR3 sequences, with about 94% observed a single time. Sample: CD4+ T cells from PBMCs. These receptor sequences come from a human donor in good health.

The CDR3, as DNA: TGTGCCAGCAGCTTAAGGGGACTCTCCACAGAAGCTTTCTTT. It codes for CASSLRGLSTEAFF. The genes are TRBV7-8 and TRBJ1-1; maybe TRBD1 (5 bases). Germline V CDR1 and CDR2: SGHVS, FQNEAQ. The V and J ends lost 2 bases and 8 bases respectively, with 15 bases between them. The CDR3 has 14 amino acids.

This chain joins TRBV20-1 and TRBJ1-2; TRBD1 matches 8 bases. Germline trimming cut 0 bases from V and 8 bases from J; bases unmatched to any gene: 8. The CDR3 has 14 amino acids. CDR1 is DFQATT, CDR2 SNEGSKA, per germline (reference sequence). CDR3 loop: CSAREGRRGRGYTF. The CDR3, as DNA: TGCAGTGCTAGAGAGGGCCGCAGGGGGCGCGGCTACACCTTC.

V usage is TRBV7-2 and J usage is TRBJ1-1; D ambiguous. Per germline, CDR1 SGHTA and CDR2 FQGNSA. Trimming left V 2 bases short and J 10 bases short, with 11 bases between. CDR3 length: 12 amino acids. The CDR3 bases are TGTGCCAGCAGCTTACCCCCGTCAAGAGCTTTCTTT. It specifies CASSLPPSRAFF.

This CDR3 is CASSLGGDYVLTF. As DNA, the CDR3 is TGCGCCAGCAGCTTGGGGGGGGACTACGTCCTGACTTTC. This sequence joins TRBV5-1 and TRBJ2-6; D might be TRBD2 (6 bases). The V end was cut by 0 bases, the J end by 11 bases, with 9 bases between. The CDR3 spans 13 residues. CDR1 is SGHRS, CDR2 YFSETQ, per germline.

This chain uses TRBV5-4 with TRBJ1-1; 9 bases fit TRBD1. CDR3 size: 17 residues. V dropped 5 bases and J dropped 1; count of bases not matched to a gene: 12. Germline assignment: CDR1 SGHNT and CDR2 YYREEE (reference sequence). CDR3 nucleotides: TGTGCCAGCAGAAGCACCGACAGGGGGAATCGGAACACTGAAGCTTTCTTT. Translated, it gives CASRSTDRGNRNTEAFF.

The chain uses TRBV5-1 and TRBJ2-1; D gene unclear. Germline lookup yields CDR1 SGHRS and CDR2 YFSETQ. CDR3 size: 15 residues. Trimming left V 4 bases short and J 8 bases short, with 19 bases between. The CDR3 DNA reads as TGCGCCAGCAGCCGTGTGGGGATGGTATTCTATGAGCAGTTCTTC. As protein: CASSRVGMVFYEQFF.

V gene TRBV19 combines with J gene TRBJ2-5; maybe TRBD1 (5 bases). Germline values: CDR1 LNHDA, CDR2 SQIVND (reference sequence). V was trimmed by 3 bases and J by 2 bases, leaving 10 bases between them. The CDR3 is made up of 14 amino acids. CDR3 protein: CASSIAGKQETQYF. The CDR3 region has the DNA TGTGCCAGTAGTATTGCAGGGAAGCAAGAGACCCAGTACTTC.

This CDR3 reads CSVRTGIPSYEQYF. CDR3 sequence (DNA): TGCAGCGTTAGGACAGGCATACCCTCCTACGAGCAGTACTTC. The chain carries TRBV29-1 and TRBJ2-7; 7 nucleotides agree with TRBD1. V lost 5 bases and J lost 0; bases outside the gene matches: 7. The germline V gene has CDR1 SQVTM and CDR2 ANQGSEA. CDR3 size: 14 residues.

The chain employs TRBV29-1 and TRBJ2-7, with D perhaps given as TRBD1 or TRBD2 (5 bases each). Trimming pared 6 bases from V and 2 bases from J, leaving 11 bases between. Looked up from germline, CDR1 is SQVTM and CDR2 is ANQGSEA. The CDR3 runs 12 residues. For the CDR3, the DNA is TGCAGCGTGGGGGACGGCCCCTACGAGCAGTACTTC. Its translation: CSVGDGPYEQYF.

The chain has TRBV28 and TRBJ1-5; 9 bases align to TRBD1. This CDR3 has 17 residues. V shed 0 bases, J shed 6 bases, and the junction held 9 bases outside the gene matches. Looked up from germline, CDR1 is MDHEN and CDR2 is SYDVKM. The CDR3 protein is CASSLWLGQGAGQPQHF. Written as DNA, the CDR3 is TGTGCCAGCAGTTTATGGTTGGGACAGGGTGCTGGTCAGCCCCAGCATTTT.

The chain combines TRBV3-1 with TRBJ2-5; no reliable D call. V was shortened by 2 bases and J by 1 base, with 5 bases between the two germline ends. Germline CDR1 reads LGHDT; CDR2 reads YNNKEL (reference sequence). The length of the CDR3 is 13 residues. The CDR3 spells CASSQLSQETQYF. The CDR3 DNA reads TGTGCCAGCAGCCAACTTTCCCAAGAGACCCAGTACTTC.

J is TRBJ1-6 and V is TRBV14; no clear D gene. The CDR3 has 14 amino acids. Looked up from germline, CDR1 is SGHDN and CDR2 is FVKESK. The V end was cut by 5 bases, the J end by 10 bases, with 15 bases between. The CDR3 region is CASSFSGSNSPLHF. CDR3 sequence (DNA): TGTGCCAGCAGCTTCAGTGGGTCCAACTCACCCCTCCACTTT.

This clonotype is a singleton in its sample. This chain connects TRBV20-1 to TRBJ2-7; D is uncertain. The V end lost 1 base, the J end lost 5 bases, and 18 bases lay between the germline ends. The CDR3 has 15 amino acids. Germline CDR1 is DFQATT and CDR2 is SNEGSKA (reference sequence). The CDR3 region is CSARAPGLLGDEQYV. In nucleotides, the CDR3 is TGCAGTGCTAGAGCTCCGGGCCTCCTAGGCGACGAGCAGTACGTC.

This clonotype was found once. The chain employs TRBV18 and TRBJ1-2; D not resolved. There are 12 residues in the CDR3. V lost 2 bases, J lost 5 bases, and 6 bases lay in between. Germline V gene data show CDR1 as KGHSH and CDR2 as LQKENI. CDR3 residues: CASSPRSYGYTF. CDR3 nucleotide sequence: TGTGCCAGCTCACCAAGGTCGTATGGCTACACCTTC.

The J gene is TRBJ2-2, the V gene TRBV19, with D unclear. CDR3 size: 12 residues. V was shortened by 1 base and J by 4 bases, with 1 base between the two germline ends. From germline, CDR1 is LNHDA and CDR2 SQIVND (reference sequence). CDR3 DNA sequence: TGTGCCAGTAGTATAGGCACCGGGGAGCTGTTTTTT. It codes for CASSIGTGELFF.

This clonotype was detected once. The chain recombines TRBV20-1 with TRBJ1-2, with D maybe TRBD1 (5 bases). With 0 bases removed from V and 5 bases from J, the gap between germline ends came to 13 bases. This CDR3 is built from 14 residues. Germline CDR1 reads DFQATT; CDR2 reads SNEGSKA (reference sequence). The CDR3 DNA sequence: TGCAGTGCTAGAGATTTGGCAGGGAGGTATGGCTACACCTTC. It is translated as CSARDLAGRYGYTF.

The gene calls are TRBV4-1 and TRBJ2-7; D might be TRBD1 or TRBD2, each matching 6 bases. The CDR3 sequence is 15 residues long. Between the trimmed V and J ends, which lost 0 bases and 3 bases, there was a span of 12 bases. Germline CDR1 reads MGHRA; CDR2 reads YSYEKL. This CDR3 is CASSQDLRGLYEQYV. For the CDR3, the DNA is TGCGCCAGCAGCCAAGATCTCAGGGGACTCTACGAGCAGTACGTC.

This sequence joins TRBV25-1 and TRBJ2-5, with 10 bases lining up with TRBD2. The V and J ends lost 6 bases and 1 base, in that order; junction bases with no gene match: 11. The CDR3 consists of 17 residues. Germline-derived CDR1 and CDR2 are MGHDK and SYGVNS. CDR3 sequence: CASSGVAGGSPQETQYF. The CDR3 nucleotides read TGTGCCAGCAGCGGGGTAGCGGGGGGCAGCCCCCAAGAGACCCAGTACTTC.

The CDR3 is CASSQRIGGGEQFF. The DNA for the CDR3 is TGCGCCAGCAGCCAGCGCATCGGGGGCGGTGAGCAGTTCTTC. The rearrangement uses TRBV4-3 and TRBJ2-1; D assignment may be TRBD1 or TRBD2 (6 bases each). This CDR3 comprises 14 residues. V was clipped by 3 bases and J by 9 bases, with 15 bases between them. The germline V gene encodes CDR1 LGHNA and CDR2 YSLEER.